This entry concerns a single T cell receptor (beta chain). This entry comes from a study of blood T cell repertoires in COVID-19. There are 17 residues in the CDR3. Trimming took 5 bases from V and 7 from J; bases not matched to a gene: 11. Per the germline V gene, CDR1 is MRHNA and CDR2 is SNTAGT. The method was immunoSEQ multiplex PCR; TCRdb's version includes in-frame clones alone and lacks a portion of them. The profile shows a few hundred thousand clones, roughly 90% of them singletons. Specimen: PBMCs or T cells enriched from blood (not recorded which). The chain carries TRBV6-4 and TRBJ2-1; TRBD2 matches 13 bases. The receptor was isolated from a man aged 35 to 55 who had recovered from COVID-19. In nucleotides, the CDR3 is TGTGCCAGCAGTCCGTGGACTAGCGGGGGAGGGGCAAATGAGCAGTTCTTC. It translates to CASSPWTSGGGANEQFF.